These 4 T cell receptor beta chains came from one sample sequenced in a study of Graves' ophthalmopathy and Graves' hyperthyroidism. For repertoire sequencing, the TCR beta CDR3 regions were amplified from RNA transcripts. The authors performed first-round RT-PCR with HTBI primers and then a second-round multiplex PCR. TCRdb redid the calling of the multiplex PCR reads with MiXCR, one entry per CDR3 protein. The top ten hold more than 9.5% of the sample, which has over a million distinct CDR3 sequences, about 40% seen once. The sequenced sample consisted of peripheral blood or thyroid tissue (not recorded which). The receptors derive from an adult man with Graves' hyperthyroidism.

The genes are TRBV28 and TRBJ2-7; 10 positions match TRBD1. The CDR3 is 14 residues long. CDR1 is MDHEN and CDR2 is SYDVKM in the germline V gene. The J segment lost 5 bases and the V segment lost 7 bases, leaving 8 bases of the junction unmatched. CDR3 residues: CASTMGDRGHEQYF. CDR3 DNA sequence: TGTGCCAGCACCATGGGGGACAGGGGCCACGAGCAGTACTTC.

The chain employs TRBV7-9 and TRBJ2-7; 7 bases map to TRBD1. V dropped 4 bases and J dropped 9; count of bases not matched to a gene: 12. The CDR3 sequence is 14 residues long. In germline, CDR1 is SEHNR, CDR2 FQNEAQ (reference sequence). The CDR3 bases are TGTGCCAGCAGCTACTCGACAGGGACCCACGGGCAGTACTTC. Amino acids: CASSYSTGTHGQYF.

This clonotype was counted a few times. The chain recombines TRBV6-5 with TRBJ1-1; D gene uncertain. Germline-derived CDR1 and CDR2 are MNHEY and SVGAGI. This CDR3 is 13 amino acids long. With 7 bases removed from V and 4 bases from J, the gap between germline ends came to 13 bases. CDR3 sequence: CASKPGIPTEAFF. In DNA form, the CDR3 reads TGTGCCAGCAAGCCAGGAATCCCCACTGAAGCTTTCTTT.

The rearrangement uses TRBV20-1 and TRBJ1-2; 10 bases match TRBD1. This CDR3 is built from 13 residues. Looked up from germline, CDR1 is DFQATT and CDR2 is SNEGSKA (reference sequence). Trimming cost V 5 bases and J 4 bases; bases outside gene matches: 4. The CDR3 coding sequence is TGCAGTGCTCAAAGGACAGGGGGCTATGGCTACACCTTC. It translates to CSAQRTGGYGYTF.